Sequencing of this TCR beta chain was carried out in a study of cytomegalovirus exposure and HLA in healthy donors. CDR3 length: 8 amino acids. Trimming cost V 0 bases and J 13 bases, with 4 bases left between them. Germline V lookup: CDR1 SQVTM, CDR2 ANQGSEA. Primers: 60 Vbeta forward and 13 Jbeta reverse. Here immunoSEQ multiplex PCR was the method, and the copy in TCRdb shows in-frame clones only, minus some. The sample holds roughly 200,000 clones, around 81% seen once. Sequencing was carried out using PBMCs. This TCR was sampled from a man in his thirties or forties in good health and CMV-seronegative. The rearrangement links TRBV29-1 to TRBJ2-7; D is unclear. CDR3 coding DNA: TGCAGCGTTGAAGACGGTTACTTC. It yields the protein CSVEDGYF.